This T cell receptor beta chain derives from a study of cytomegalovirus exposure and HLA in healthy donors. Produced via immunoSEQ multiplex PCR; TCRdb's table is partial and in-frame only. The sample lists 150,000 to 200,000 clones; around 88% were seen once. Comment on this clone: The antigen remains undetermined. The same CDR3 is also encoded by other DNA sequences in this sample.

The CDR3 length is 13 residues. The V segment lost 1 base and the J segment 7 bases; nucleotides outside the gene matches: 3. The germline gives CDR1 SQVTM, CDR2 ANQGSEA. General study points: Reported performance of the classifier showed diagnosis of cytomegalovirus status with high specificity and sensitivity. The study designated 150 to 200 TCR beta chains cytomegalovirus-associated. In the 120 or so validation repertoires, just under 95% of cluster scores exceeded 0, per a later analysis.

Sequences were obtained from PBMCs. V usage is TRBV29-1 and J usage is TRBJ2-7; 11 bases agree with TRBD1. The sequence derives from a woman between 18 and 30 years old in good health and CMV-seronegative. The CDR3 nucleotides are TGCAGCGTTGAAGGGACAGGGGGCGCAGAGCAGTACTTC. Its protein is CSVEGTGGAEQYF.